This T cell receptor (beta chain) was recorded in a study of patients and donors after allogeneic stem cell transplantation. Each CDR3 protein is one row after TCRdb ran MiXCR on the RT-PCR reads. The table shows approximately 140,000 distinct CDR3 sequences, with about 36% occurring only once. V was clipped by 8 bases and J by 4 bases, with 17 bases between them. Germline V lookup: CDR1 MNHEY, CDR2 SVGAGI. This CDR3 has 14 residues. Sequencing input: blood, either unsorted or a sorted T cell fraction (not recorded which). V and J are TRBV6-5 and TRBJ1-1, with a tentative D call TRBD1 (5 bases). The receptor comes from a human donor who was either an allogeneic HSCT recipient or a stem cell or donor lymphocyte infusion donor (not recorded which). It is not recorded whose cells these are; they may come from a transplant donor. CDR3 sequence reads: CASQPGGAGTEAFF. In nucleotides, the CDR3 is TGTGCCAGCCAACCAGGAGGGGCAGGCACTGAAGCTTTCTTT.